This T cell receptor beta chain was sequenced for a study of shared clonotypes between healthy human individuals. Study-level points and caveats: Donor clonotype sharing was expected to depend on sequencing depth.

V lost 7 bases, J lost 4 bases, and 9 bases stayed unmatched. This CDR3 has 16 residues. The germline V gene has CDR1 MNHEY and CDR2 SMNVEV (reference sequence). Comments on this clone: Antigen: not known.

A deep-level run was used for the assay. Source study methods: Filtering differed for immunoSEQ, which gave only junction sequences without quality scores. The table came from immunoSEQ multiplex PCR; TCRdb's copy has only in-frame clones and leaves some out. The D gene and trimming were derived from the DNA, and the V and J assignments and clone size from that table. This sample has hundreds of thousands of clones; 60% to 80% occur once, and the top ten carry around 11%. Recent acute infections and vaccinations were absent in the healthy HIV-negative adult donors. The chain uses TRBV27 and TRBJ2-1, with 11 bases identical to TRBD2. The sequencing input was PBMCs. The source of this sequence is a woman between 40 and 50 years old in good health. Some clones in this sample may be carry-over from other donors' samples. The CDR3 DNA is TGTGCCAGCAACCGACTAGCGGGGAGATTGTACAATGAGCAGTTCTTC. It encodes CASNRLAGRLYNEQFF.